The clone carrying this TCR beta chain was seen just once. Researchers report immunoSEQ v3.0 was run at survey level. Sequencing used immunoSEQ multiplex PCR; TCRdb keeps in-frame clones, though not all of them. The repertoire has 20,000 or so clones, 81% of them found once; the top ten carry around 12%. The CDR3 has 13 residues. Germline CDR1 reads MRHNA; CDR2 reads SNTAGT. Trimming stripped 5 bases from V and 4 bases from J, with 10 bases between. The sample comes from a study of long-term antiretroviral therapy in people with HIV. This sequence was found in a man in his forties with HIV. The chain is built from TRBV6-4 and TRBJ2-3; a weak D match, TRBD1 (6 bases). The specimen was unsorted PBMCs, collected 0.1 years before starting antiretroviral therapy. Here the CDR3 reads CASSQQGPDTQYF. As DNA, the CDR3 is TGTGCCAGCAGTCAACAGGGCCCAGATACGCAGTATTTT.